This T cell receptor (beta chain) comes out of a study of blood T cell repertoires in COVID-19. About the research overall: Nucleic acid was either cDNA or gDNA, and it came from T cells, B-cell-depleted T cells, or PBMCs.

Per the study methods: Cell counts per sample came from amplifying reference gene primers. Assay used: immunoSEQ multiplex PCR; TCRdb lists only in-frame clones, some missing. For V, J and clone size, that table is used; D and trimming come from the DNA. The repertoire holds roughly 150,000 clones, with 80% to 90% as singletons. The sample taken for sequencing was peripheral blood. The sequence was obtained from a woman aged 45 to 65 with acute or convalescent COVID-19.

This chain's CDR3 is CASSLGTVGSYEQYF. The CDR3 bases are TGTGCCAGTAGTCTCGGGACAGTGGGATCCTACGAGCAGTACTTC. The V call is TRBV19, the J call TRBJ2-7, with 7 nucleotides matching TRBD1. CDR3 length: 15 amino acids. Germline CDR1 LNHDA, CDR2 SQIVND (reference sequence). V lost 5 bases, J lost 1 base, and 8 bases stayed unmatched.